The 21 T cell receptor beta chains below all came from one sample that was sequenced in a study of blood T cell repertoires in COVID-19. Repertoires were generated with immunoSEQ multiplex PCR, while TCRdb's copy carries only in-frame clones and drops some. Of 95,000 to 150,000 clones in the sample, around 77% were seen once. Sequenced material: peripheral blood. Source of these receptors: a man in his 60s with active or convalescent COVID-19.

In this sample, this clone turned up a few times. CDR3 sequence (DNA): TGTGCCAGGGACGAGACAGGGGACAAGGGGTCACCCCTCCACTTT. It specifies CARDETGDKGSPLHF. The rearrangement uses TRBV10-3 and TRBJ1-6, with 8 bases lining up with TRBD1. Germline CDR1 and CDR2: ENHRY and SYGVKD. Unmatched junction bases numbered 15, after V lost 10 bases and J lost 10 bases. This CDR3 is built from 15 residues.

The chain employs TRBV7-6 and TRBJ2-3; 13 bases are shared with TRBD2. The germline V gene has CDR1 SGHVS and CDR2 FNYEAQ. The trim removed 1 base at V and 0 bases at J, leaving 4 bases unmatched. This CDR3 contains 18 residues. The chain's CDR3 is CASSLELAGGPSTDTQYF. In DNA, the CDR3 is TGTGCCAGCAGCTTAGAACTAGCGGGAGGGCCCAGCACAGATACGCAGTATTTT.

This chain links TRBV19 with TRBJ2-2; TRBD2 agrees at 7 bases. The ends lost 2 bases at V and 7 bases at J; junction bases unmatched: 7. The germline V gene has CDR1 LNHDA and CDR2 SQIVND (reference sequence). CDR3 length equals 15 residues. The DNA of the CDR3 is TGTGCCAGTAGTATACGGCCTAGCGGTTACGGGGAGCTGTTTTTT. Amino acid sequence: CASSIRPSGYGELFF.

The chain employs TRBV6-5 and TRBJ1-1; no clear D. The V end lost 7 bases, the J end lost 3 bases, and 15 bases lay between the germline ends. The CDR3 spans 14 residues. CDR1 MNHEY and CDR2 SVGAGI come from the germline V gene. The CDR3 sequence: CASTAKREHTEAFF. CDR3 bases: TGTGCCAGCACGGCGAAGAGGGAGCACACTGAAGCTTTCTTT.

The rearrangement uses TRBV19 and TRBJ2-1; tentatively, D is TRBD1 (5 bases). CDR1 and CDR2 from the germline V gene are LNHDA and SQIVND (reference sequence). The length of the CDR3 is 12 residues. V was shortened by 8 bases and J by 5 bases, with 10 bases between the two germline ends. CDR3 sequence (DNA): TGTGCCAGTGAACAGGACGACAATGAGCAGTTCTTC. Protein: CASEQDDNEQFF.

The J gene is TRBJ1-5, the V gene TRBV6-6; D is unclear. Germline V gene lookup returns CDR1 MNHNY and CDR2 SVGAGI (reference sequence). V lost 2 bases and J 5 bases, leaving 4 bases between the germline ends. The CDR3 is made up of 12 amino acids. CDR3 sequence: CASSYRDQPQHF. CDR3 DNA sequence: TGTGCCAGCAGTTACCGAGATCAGCCCCAGCATTTT.

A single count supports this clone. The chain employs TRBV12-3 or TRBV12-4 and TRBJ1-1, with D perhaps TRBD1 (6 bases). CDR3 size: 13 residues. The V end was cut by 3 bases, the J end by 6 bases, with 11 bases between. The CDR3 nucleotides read TGTGCCAGCAGTTTTGCAGGGGCCCCTGAAGCTTTCTTT. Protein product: CASSFAGAPEAFF.

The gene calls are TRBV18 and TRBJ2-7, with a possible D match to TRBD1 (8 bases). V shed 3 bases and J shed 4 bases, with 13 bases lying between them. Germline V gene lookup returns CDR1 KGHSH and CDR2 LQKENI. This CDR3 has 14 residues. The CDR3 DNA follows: TGTGCCAGCTCACCGTTACAGGGGGGGTACGAGCAGTACTTC. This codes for CASSPLQGGYEQYF. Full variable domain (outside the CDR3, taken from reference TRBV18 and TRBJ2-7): NAGVMQNPRHLVRRRGQEARLRCSPMKGHSHVYWYRQLPEEGLKFMVYLQKENIIDESGMPKERFSAEFPKEGPSILRIQQVVRGDSAAYFCASSPLQGGYEQYFGPGTRLTVT.

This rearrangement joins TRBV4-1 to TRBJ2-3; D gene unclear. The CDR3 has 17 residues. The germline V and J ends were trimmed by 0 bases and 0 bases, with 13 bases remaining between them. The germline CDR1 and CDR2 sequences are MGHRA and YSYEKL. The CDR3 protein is CASSQDIRALSTDTQYF. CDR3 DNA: TGCGCCAGCAGCCAAGATATAAGAGCGTTAAGCACAGATACGCAGTATTTT.

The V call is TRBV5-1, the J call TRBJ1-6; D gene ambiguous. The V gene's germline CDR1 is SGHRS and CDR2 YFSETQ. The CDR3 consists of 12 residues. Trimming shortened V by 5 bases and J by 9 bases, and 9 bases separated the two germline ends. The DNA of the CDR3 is TGCGCCAGCAGGGCTTCGGGTTCACCCCTCCACTTT. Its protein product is CASRASGSPLHF.

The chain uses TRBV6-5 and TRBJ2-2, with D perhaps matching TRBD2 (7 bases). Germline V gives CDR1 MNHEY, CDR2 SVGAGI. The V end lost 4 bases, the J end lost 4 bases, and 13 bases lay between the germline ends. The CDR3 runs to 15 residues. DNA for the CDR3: TGTGCCAGCAGTTGGGGGGGCTGGGTCACCGGGGAGCTGTTTTTT. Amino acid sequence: CASSWGGWVTGELFF.

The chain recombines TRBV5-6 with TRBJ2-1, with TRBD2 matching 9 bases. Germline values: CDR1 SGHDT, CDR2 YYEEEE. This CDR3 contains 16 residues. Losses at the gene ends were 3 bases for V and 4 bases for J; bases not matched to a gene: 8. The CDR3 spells CASSSSGGRDYNEQFF. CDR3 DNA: TGTGCCAGCAGCTCCTCCGGCGGGAGGGATTACAATGAGCAGTTCTTC.

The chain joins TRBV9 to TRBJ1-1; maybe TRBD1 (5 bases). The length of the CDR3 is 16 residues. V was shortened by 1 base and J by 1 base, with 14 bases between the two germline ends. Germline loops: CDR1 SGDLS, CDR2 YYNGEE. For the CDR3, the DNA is TGTGCCAGCAGCGTAACTCCCCGACAGCCGAACACTGAAGCTTTCTTT. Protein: CASSVTPRQPNTEAFF.

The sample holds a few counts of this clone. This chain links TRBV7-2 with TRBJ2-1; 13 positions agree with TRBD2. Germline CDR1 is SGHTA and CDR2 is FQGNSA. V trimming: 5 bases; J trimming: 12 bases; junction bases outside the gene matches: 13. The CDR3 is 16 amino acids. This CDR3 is CASSLQTSGGVRWQFF. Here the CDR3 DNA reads TGTGCCAGCAGCCTACAAACTAGCGGGGGGGTTCGGTGGCAGTTCTTC.

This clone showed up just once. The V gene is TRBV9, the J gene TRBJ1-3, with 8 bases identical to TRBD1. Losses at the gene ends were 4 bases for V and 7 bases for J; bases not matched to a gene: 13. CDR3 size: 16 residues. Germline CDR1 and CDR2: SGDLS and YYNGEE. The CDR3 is CASSPGQALGLNTIYF. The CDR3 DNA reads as TGTGCCAGCAGCCCGGGACAGGCGCTCGGATTGAACACCATATATTTT.

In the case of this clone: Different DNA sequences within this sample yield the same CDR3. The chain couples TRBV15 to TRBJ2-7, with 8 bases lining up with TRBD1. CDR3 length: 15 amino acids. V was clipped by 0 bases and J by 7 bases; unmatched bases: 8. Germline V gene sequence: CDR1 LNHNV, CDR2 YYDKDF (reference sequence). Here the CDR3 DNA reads TGTGCCACCAGCAGAGATAGAGGACAGGGTGGGGAGCAGTACTTC. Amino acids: CATSRDRGQGGEQYF.

CDR3 sequence (DNA): TGTGCCAGCAGCCAACGTGGACTAGCGGGGGCCCTCTACAATGAGCAGTTCTTC. Translated, it gives CASSQRGLAGALYNEQFF. V usage is TRBV3-1 (or the pseudogene TRBV3-2) and J usage is TRBJ2-1; 13 nucleotides match TRBD2. The J segment lost 3 bases and the V segment lost 2 bases, leaving 7 bases of the junction unmatched. CDR3 length: 18 amino acids. The germline CDR1 and CDR2 sequences are LGHDT and YNNKEL (reference sequence).

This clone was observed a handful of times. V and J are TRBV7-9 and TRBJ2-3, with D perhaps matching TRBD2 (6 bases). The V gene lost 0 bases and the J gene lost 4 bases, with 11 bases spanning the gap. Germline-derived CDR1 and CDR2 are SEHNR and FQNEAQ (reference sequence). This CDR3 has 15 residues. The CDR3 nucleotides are TGTGCCAGCAGCTTAGCCGGGAGCATTGCAGATACGCAGTATTTT. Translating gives CASSLAGSIADTQYF. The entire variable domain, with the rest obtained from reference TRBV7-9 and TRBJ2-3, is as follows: DTGVSQNPRHKITKRGQNVTFRCDPISEHNRLYWYRQTLGQGPEFLTYFQNEAQLEKSRLLSDRFSAERPKGSFSTLEIQRTEQGDSAMYLCASSLAGSIADTQYFGPGTRLTVL.

CDR3 sequence (DNA): TGTGCCAGCAGTGACCCGACAGGATATGGCTACACCTTC. Protein sequence: CASSDPTGYGYTF. V and J are TRBV2 and TRBJ1-2; D might be TRBD1 (6 bases). V was cut by 3 bases and J by 5 bases, with 10 bases left in between. The CDR3 has 13 residues. Germline CDR1 is SNHLY and CDR2 is FYNNEI.

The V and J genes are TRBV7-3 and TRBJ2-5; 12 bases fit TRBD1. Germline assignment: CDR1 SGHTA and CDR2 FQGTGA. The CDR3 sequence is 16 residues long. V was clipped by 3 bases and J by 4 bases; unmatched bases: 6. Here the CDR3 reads CASSFSGQGAGETQYF. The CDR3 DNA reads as TGTGCCAGCAGCTTCTCGGGACAGGGGGCGGGAGAGACCCAGTACTTC. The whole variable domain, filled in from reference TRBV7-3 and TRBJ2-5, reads GAGVSQTPSNKVTEKGKYVELRCDPISGHTALYWYRQSLGQGPEFLIYFQGTGAADDSGLPNDRFFAVRPEGSVSTLKIQRTERGDSAVYLCASSFSGQGAGETQYFGPGTRLLVL.

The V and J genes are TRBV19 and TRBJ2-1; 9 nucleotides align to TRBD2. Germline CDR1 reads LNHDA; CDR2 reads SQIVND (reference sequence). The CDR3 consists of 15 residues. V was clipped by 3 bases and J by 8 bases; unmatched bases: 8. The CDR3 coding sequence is TGTGCCAGTAGTATGACCGCGGGAGGGCCTTATGAGCAGTTCTTC. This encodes CASSMTAGGPYEQFF.